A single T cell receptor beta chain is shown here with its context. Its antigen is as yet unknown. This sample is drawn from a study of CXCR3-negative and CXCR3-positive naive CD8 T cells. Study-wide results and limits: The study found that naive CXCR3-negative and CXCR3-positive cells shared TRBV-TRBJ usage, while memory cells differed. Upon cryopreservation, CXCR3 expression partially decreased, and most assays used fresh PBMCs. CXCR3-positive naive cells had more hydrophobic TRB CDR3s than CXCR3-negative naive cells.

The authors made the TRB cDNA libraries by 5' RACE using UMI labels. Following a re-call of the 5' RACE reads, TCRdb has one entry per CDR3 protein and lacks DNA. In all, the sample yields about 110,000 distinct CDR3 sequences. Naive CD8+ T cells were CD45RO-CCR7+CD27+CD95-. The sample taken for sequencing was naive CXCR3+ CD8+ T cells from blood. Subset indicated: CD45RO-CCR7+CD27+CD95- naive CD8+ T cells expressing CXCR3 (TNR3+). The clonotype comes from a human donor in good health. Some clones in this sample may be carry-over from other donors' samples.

The CDR3 here is CASSSADEKLFF. This chain connects TRBV12-3 or TRBV12-4 to TRBJ1-4. The CDR3 is 12 residues long.